This T cell receptor beta chain was obtained from a study of regulatory T cells in long-lasting Graves disease. This clonotype was recorded at least ten times. CDR3 regions were amplified by Arm-PCR using iRepertoire HTBI primers to build TCR beta libraries. TCRdb re-analysed the multiplex PCR reads in MiXCR, keeping a single row per CDR3 protein. The sample shows about 440,000 distinct CDR3 sequences, 15% of them seen only once. The CDR3 length is 15 residues. Germline V CDR1 and CDR2: SGHTA, FQGNSA. J lost 5 bases, V lost 5 bases, and 4 bases had no gene match. The time point here: newly diagnosed GD, antithyroid drugs for less than 3 months. From PBMCs, RNA was extracted and then used to make the TCR library. The same specimen was also included in a second study, on T cells in Graves' hyperthyroidism and ophthalmopathy.

The J gene is TRBJ2-1, the V gene TRBV7-2, with 12 nucleotides matching TRBD2. This TCR was sampled from a young woman with Graves disease. This specimen was peripheral blood mononuclear cells (PBMCs), taken at new diagnosis, from a patient treated with antithyroid drugs. The DNA of the CDR3 is TGTGCCAGCAGCCCGTCTAGCGGGAGGGACAATGAGCAGTTCTTC. It encodes CASSPSSGRDNEQFF.